This is a list of T cell receptor beta chains from one sample in a study of T cell repertoires in cytomegalovirus infection. What these receptors recognize is not known. TCRdb independently ran MiXCR on the reads; one entry per CDR3 protein. The sample has under 90,000 distinct CDR3 sequences, 20% to 25% seen once. The sequenced material came from PBMCs, sequenced either directly or after in vitro stimulation (not recorded which). The receptors were gathered from a human donor in good health (CMV status not recorded). Some clones in this sample may be carry-over from other donors' samples. The CDR3 runs from the conserved cysteine through the conserved F or W. A D gene is named only where the DNA matches it firmly. Clone sizes are given selectively: once, few, many, or a class where the clone is expanded.

j_call: TRBJ2-5
d_call: NA
clone_size: NA
v_call: TRBV11-2
cdr3_nt: TGTGCCAGCAGCTTAGAAGTCTCTGGTGGGACCCAGTACTTC
cdr3_aa: CASSLEVSGGTQYF

j_call: TRBJ2-7
d_call: TRBD1
clone_size: NA
v_call: TRBV5-1
cdr3_nt: TGCGCCAGCAGCTCGGGACAGGGGAATGGCTACGAGCAGTACTTC
cdr3_aa: CASSSGQGNGYEQYF

j_call: TRBJ1-3
d_call: NA
clone_size: once
v_call: TRBV6-5
cdr3_nt: TGTGCCAGCAGTCGAGAAACAGGGCGAGGAAACACCATATATTTT
cdr3_aa: CASSRETGRGNTIYF

j_call: TRBJ1-2
d_call: NA
clone_size: many
v_call: TRBV7-9
cdr3_nt: TGTGCCAGCAGCTCGGGGACATCCTATGGCTACACCTTC
cdr3_aa: CASSSGTSYGYTF

j_call: TRBJ1-5
d_call: TRBD1
clone_size: few
v_call: TRBV6-2/TRBV6-3
cdr3_nt: TGTGCCAGCAGTTACGACAGGGACAATCAGCCCCAGCATTTT
cdr3_aa: CASSYDRDNQPQHF

j_call: TRBJ2-5
d_call: NA
clone_size: many
v_call: TRBV7-2
cdr3_nt: TGTGCCAGCAGCCGCGCCCCAGATATCCAAGAGACCCAGTACTTC
cdr3_aa: CASSRAPDIQETQYF

j_call: TRBJ2-3
d_call: NA
clone_size: once
v_call: TRBV7-8
cdr3_nt: TGTGCCAGCAGCTTGACACCAGTTAGCACAGATACGCAGTATTTT
cdr3_aa: CASSLTPVSTDTQYF

j_call: TRBJ2-3
d_call: NA
clone_size: many
v_call: TRBV7-2
cdr3_nt: TGTGCCAGCAGCTTAGTTGCAAGACCCTCGGTCACAGATACGCAGTATTTT
cdr3_aa: CASSLVARPSVTDTQYF

j_call: TRBJ1-6
d_call: NA
clone_size: NA
v_call: TRBV12-3/TRBV12-4
cdr3_nt: TGTGCCAGCAGTTTGGAACAGGGAATAAATATCCACTTT
cdr3_aa: CASSLEQGINIHF

j_call: TRBJ2-2
d_call: TRBD1
clone_size: few
v_call: TRBV7-2
cdr3_nt: TGTGCCAGCAGCCAGGGGGCGGCGGGACGTAACACCGGGGAGCTGTTTTTT
cdr3_aa: CASSQGAAGRNTGELFF

j_call: TRBJ2-1
d_call: TRBD2
clone_size: NA
v_call: TRBV6-2/TRBV6-3
cdr3_nt: TGTGCCAGCATCAATAGCGGGAGTTCCTACAATGAGCAGTTCTTC
cdr3_aa: CASINSGSSYNEQFF

j_call: TRBJ2-5
d_call: NA
clone_size: few
v_call: TRBV7-8
cdr3_nt: TGTGCCAGCAGCTTAGCGCTAAATTGGGGGCAAGCGGAAGAGACCCAGTACTTC
cdr3_aa: CASSLALNWGQAEETQYF

j_call: TRBJ1-2
d_call: NA
clone_size: NA
v_call: TRBV24-1
cdr3_nt: TGTGCCACCTCAGGGGCGAGAGGCTATGGCTACACCTTC
cdr3_aa: CATSGARGYGYTF

j_call: TRBJ2-2
d_call: NA
clone_size: many
v_call: TRBV28
cdr3_nt: TGTGCCAGCAGCCCGGCGGGCACCGGGGAGCTGTTTTTT
cdr3_aa: CASSPAGTGELFF

j_call: TRBJ1-4
d_call: TRBD1
clone_size: many
v_call: TRBV7-8
cdr3_nt: TGTGCCAGCAGCCGGGACAGGGCGAATGAAAAACTGTTTTTT
cdr3_aa: CASSRDRANEKLFF

j_call: TRBJ2-7
d_call: NA
clone_size: NA
v_call: TRBV4-3
cdr3_nt: TGCGCCAGCAGCCAAGAGAATCAGGCGCGGGACGAGCAGTACTTC
cdr3_aa: CASSQENQARDEQYF

j_call: TRBJ2-7
d_call: NA
clone_size: few
v_call: TRBV20-1
cdr3_nt: TGCAGTGCTAGTATGATCTCCTACGAGCAGTACTTC
cdr3_aa: CSASMISYEQYF

j_call: TRBJ2-7
d_call: NA
clone_size: NA
v_call: TRBV28
cdr3_nt: TGTGCCAGCAGTTCCCTTGTTACCTACCGGGAGACGACCTACGAGCAGTACTTC
cdr3_aa: CASSSLVTYRETTYEQYF

j_call: TRBJ2-3
d_call: NA
clone_size: NA
v_call: TRBV7-9
cdr3_nt: TGTGCCAGCAGCTTATCCCTACCTAGCACAGATACGCAGTATTTT
cdr3_aa: CASSLSLPSTDTQYF

j_call: TRBJ2-2
d_call: TRBD2
clone_size: NA
v_call: TRBV7-2
cdr3_nt: TGTGCCAGCAGCTTGACTAGCATAGCCGGGGAGCTGTTTTTT
cdr3_aa: CASSLTSIAGELFF

j_call: TRBJ2-5
d_call: NA
clone_size: few
v_call: TRBV7-9
cdr3_nt: TGTGCCAGCAGGGGCTCGAGAGAGACCCAGTACTTC
cdr3_aa: CASRGSRETQYF

j_call: TRBJ2-3
d_call: NA
clone_size: NA
v_call: TRBV20-1
cdr3_nt: TGCAGTGCTAGCTTCCAGGATCGGTCTCCAGATACGCAGTATTTT
cdr3_aa: CSASFQDRSPDTQYF

j_call: TRBJ2-5
d_call: TRBD2
clone_size: few
v_call: TRBV28
cdr3_nt: TGTGCCAGCAGTTCAGCGGGAGAGAGCGAAGAGACCCAGTACTTC
cdr3_aa: CASSSAGESEETQYF

j_call: TRBJ1-1
d_call: NA
clone_size: NA
v_call: TRBV7-9
cdr3_nt: TGTGCCAGCAGCTTATTAAAGGGGACCACTGAAGCTTTCTTT
cdr3_aa: CASSLLKGTTEAFF

j_call: TRBJ2-3
d_call: TRBD2
clone_size: NA
v_call: TRBV4-1
cdr3_nt: TGCGCCAGCAGCCTTAAGGGACTAGCGGGAGAAAGGTCGGCAGATACGCAGTATTTT
cdr3_aa: CASSLKGLAGERSADTQYF

j_call: TRBJ2-1
d_call: NA
clone_size: NA
v_call: TRBV27
cdr3_nt: TGTGCCAGCAGACCCCTCCACGCCTACAATGAGCAGTTCTTC
cdr3_aa: CASRPLHAYNEQFF

j_call: TRBJ1-1
d_call: TRBD1
clone_size: NA
v_call: TRBV19
cdr3_nt: TGTGCCAGTAGTCCTCAAGACAGGGGCCGTGTGAACACTGAAGCTTTCTTT
cdr3_aa: CASSPQDRGRVNTEAFF

j_call: TRBJ1-2
d_call: NA
clone_size: NA
v_call: TRBV19
cdr3_nt: TGTGCCAGTAGTATTTGGGACTCTAACTATGGCTACACCTTC
cdr3_aa: CASSIWDSNYGYTF

j_call: TRBJ2-3
d_call: TRBD2
clone_size: many
v_call: TRBV27
cdr3_nt: TGTGCCAGCAGTCAGGGGACTAGCGGGTCAGATACGCAGTATTTT
cdr3_aa: CASSQGTSGSDTQYF

j_call: TRBJ1-2
d_call: NA
clone_size: NA
v_call: TRBV20-1
cdr3_nt: TGCAGGGGGGAGGGCTATGGCTACACCTTC
cdr3_aa: CRGEGYGYTF

j_call: TRBJ2-2
d_call: TRBD2
clone_size: few
v_call: TRBV28
cdr3_nt: TGTGCCAGCAGCCCAACTAGCGGGAGTAGTAACACCGGGGAGCTGTTTTTT
cdr3_aa: CASSPTSGSSNTGELFF

j_call: TRBJ1-1
d_call: TRBD1
clone_size: few
v_call: TRBV29-1
cdr3_nt: TGCAGCGTCGCCCGGGACAGTGAAGCTTTCTTT
cdr3_aa: CSVARDSEAFF

j_call: TRBJ1-3
d_call: NA
clone_size: many
v_call: TRBV7-2
cdr3_nt: TGTGCCAGCAGCTTTCTACCCTCAGAGGGGCACGGAAACACCATATATTTT
cdr3_aa: CASSFLPSEGHGNTIYF

j_call: TRBJ1-4
d_call: TRBD1
clone_size: NA
v_call: TRBV28
cdr3_nt: TGTGCCAGCAGTACCGCAGGGGGCGGTGAAAAACTGTTTTTT
cdr3_aa: CASSTAGGGEKLFF

j_call: TRBJ2-7
d_call: NA
clone_size: many
v_call: TRBV28
cdr3_nt: TGTGCCAGCAGTTTAGCCTCGGGCCCCTACGAGCAGTACTTC
cdr3_aa: CASSLASGPYEQYF

j_call: TRBJ1-1
d_call: NA
clone_size: many
v_call: TRBV19
cdr3_nt: TGTGCCAGTAGTACAGACAGGAGCACTGAAGCTTTCTTT
cdr3_aa: CASSTDRSTEAFF

j_call: TRBJ2-2
d_call: TRBD2
clone_size: NA
v_call: TRBV3-1
cdr3_nt: TGTGCCAGCTCCCCTGTCGGCGGGAGGGCGAACACCGGGGAGCTGTTTTTT
cdr3_aa: CASSPVGGRANTGELFF

j_call: TRBJ1-1
d_call: TRBD1
clone_size: once
v_call: TRBV19
cdr3_nt: TGTGCCAGTAAGGGACAGGGGAAACCTGAAGCTTTCTTT
cdr3_aa: CASKGQGKPEAFF

j_call: TRBJ2-1
d_call: TRBD2
clone_size: NA
v_call: TRBV3-1
cdr3_nt: TGTGCCAGCAGCCCCCAGAGAACTAGCGGGAGGCGGTTCTTC
cdr3_aa: CASSPQRTSGRRFF

j_call: TRBJ2-5
d_call: NA
clone_size: NA
v_call: TRBV6-1
cdr3_nt: TGTGCCAGCAGTGAAGCTCTCAGGGGACGGGAGACCCAGTACTTC
cdr3_aa: CASSEALRGRETQYF

j_call: TRBJ2-7
d_call: NA
clone_size: few
v_call: TRBV2
cdr3_nt: TGTGCCAGCAGTGAAGGGCGATCGGAGCAGTACTTC
cdr3_aa: CASSEGRSEQYF

j_call: TRBJ2-3
d_call: NA
clone_size: few
v_call: TRBV7-2
cdr3_nt: TGTGCCAGCAGCCCATGGGGTACTAGTTCGCCAGATACGCAGTATTTT
cdr3_aa: CASSPWGTSSPDTQYF

j_call: TRBJ2-7
d_call: TRBD1
clone_size: few
v_call: TRBV15
cdr3_nt: TGTGCCACCAGCAGAGACAGGGGGCCTAGCTACGAGCAGTACTTC
cdr3_aa: CATSRDRGPSYEQYF

j_call: TRBJ2-3
d_call: TRBD2
clone_size: NA
v_call: TRBV7-2
cdr3_nt: TGTGCCAGCAGCTTAGGAGCTAGCGGGGGGTATGTGGATACGCAGTATTTT
cdr3_aa: CASSLGASGGYVDTQYF

j_call: TRBJ2-5
d_call: NA
clone_size: NA
v_call: TRBV7-6
cdr3_nt: TGTGCTAGCAGCTTAGGAGGGACACCGCAAGAGACCCAGTACTTC
cdr3_aa: CASSLGGTPQETQYF

j_call: TRBJ1-4
d_call: NA
clone_size: NA
v_call: TRBV10-3
cdr3_nt: TGTGCCATCAGTGAGTACATTACCCCCGGATCTTCAGTACTTAATGAAAAACTGTTTTTT
cdr3_aa: CAISEYITPGSSVLNEKLFF

j_call: TRBJ2-3
d_call: NA
clone_size: many
v_call: TRBV7-6
cdr3_nt: TGTGCCAGCAGCTCTGGGACTAGCACAGATACGCAGTATTTT
cdr3_aa: CASSSGTSTDTQYF

j_call: TRBJ1-2
d_call: NA
clone_size: NA
v_call: TRBV24-1
cdr3_nt: TGTGCCACCAGTGATACCGATATACGCTATGGCTACACCTTC
cdr3_aa: CATSDTDIRYGYTF

j_call: TRBJ2-1
d_call: TRBD2
clone_size: many
v_call: TRBV7-2
cdr3_nt: TGTGCCAGCAGCTTAGTCGGGTCGAGCGGGATGAATTCAATGGGCTCCTACAATGAGCAGTTCTTC
cdr3_aa: CASSLVGSSGMNSMGSYNEQFF

j_call: TRBJ2-5
d_call: TRBD2
clone_size: NA
v_call: TRBV19
cdr3_nt: TGTGCCAGTAGTCCCGGGACTAGCCCCCAAGAGACCCAGTACTTC
cdr3_aa: CASSPGTSPQETQYF

j_call: TRBJ2-3
d_call: TRBD2
clone_size: many
v_call: TRBV7-2
cdr3_nt: TGTGCCAGCAGCTTGGTAGCGGGAGCCGGAGATACGCAGTATTTT
cdr3_aa: CASSLVAGAGDTQYF

j_call: TRBJ1-2
d_call: NA
clone_size: few
v_call: TRBV29-1
cdr3_nt: TGCAGCGTTGGGGGGGCGAACTATGGCTACACCTTC
cdr3_aa: CSVGGANYGYTF

j_call: TRBJ2-1
d_call: TRBD2
clone_size: NA
v_call: TRBV25-1
cdr3_nt: TGTGCCAGCAGTTCCTGGCGGCGGGAGAGCTACAATGAGCAGTTCTTC
cdr3_aa: CASSSWRRESYNEQFF